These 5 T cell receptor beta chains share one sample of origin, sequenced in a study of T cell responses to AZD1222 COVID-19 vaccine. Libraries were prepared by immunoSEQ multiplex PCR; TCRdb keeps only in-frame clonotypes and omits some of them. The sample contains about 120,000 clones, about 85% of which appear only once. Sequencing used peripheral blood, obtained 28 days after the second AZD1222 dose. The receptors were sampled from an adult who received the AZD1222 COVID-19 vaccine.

In nucleotides, the CDR3 is TGTGCCAGCAGCCAAGATTTAGGACAGGCCTATGGCTACACCTTC. Protein product: CASSQDLGQAYGYTF. The chain links TRBV4-2 to TRBJ1-2; 7 nucleotides agree with TRBD1. V was pared by 0 bases and J by 4 bases, with 5 bases of the junction left unmatched. The germline V gene encodes CDR1 LGHNA and CDR2 YNFKEQ. This CDR3 is built from 15 residues.

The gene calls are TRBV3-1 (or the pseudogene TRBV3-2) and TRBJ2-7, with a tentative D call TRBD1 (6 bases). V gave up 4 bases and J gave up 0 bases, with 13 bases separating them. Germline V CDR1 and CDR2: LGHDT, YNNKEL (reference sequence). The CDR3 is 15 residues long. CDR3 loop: CASSPRTADSYEQYF. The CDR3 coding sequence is TGTGCCAGCAGCCCAAGGACAGCTGACTCCTACGAGCAGTACTTC.

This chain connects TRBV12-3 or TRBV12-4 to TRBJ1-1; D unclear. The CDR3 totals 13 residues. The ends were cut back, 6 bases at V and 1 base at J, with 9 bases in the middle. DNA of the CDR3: TGTGCCAGCAGCCTCGACGCGAACACTGAAGCTTTCTTT. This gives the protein CASSLDANTEAFF.

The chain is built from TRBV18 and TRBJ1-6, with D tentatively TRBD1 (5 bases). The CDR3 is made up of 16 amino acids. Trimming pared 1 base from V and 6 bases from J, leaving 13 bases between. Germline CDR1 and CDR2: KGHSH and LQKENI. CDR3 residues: CASSPRGPGGNSPLHF. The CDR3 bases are TGTGCCAGCTCACCACGGGGACCGGGAGGTAATTCACCCCTCCACTTT.

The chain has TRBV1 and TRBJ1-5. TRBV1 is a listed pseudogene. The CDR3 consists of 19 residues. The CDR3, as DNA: TGCACCAGCAGCCAAGAAAGGGTATCAACCCCGGCTAGCAATCAGCCCCAGCATTTT. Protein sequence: CTSSQERVSTPASNQPQHF.